The TCR beta chain described here comes from a study of cytomegalovirus exposure and HLA in healthy donors. Notes on the study in general: The productive fraction for most TCR beta V segments was about 90% or about 30% in an earlier analysis. The authors assumed roughly uniform sequencing depth across donors for presence/absence analyses. The authors later found TCR association rates varying by HLA locus, with DRB1 most and HLA-C fewest. The authors excluded some V segments, including TRBV6-2 and TRBV6-3, as indistinguishable.

Points on this clone: What it binds is unknown.

From germline, CDR1 is MRHNA and CDR2 SNTAGT. V lost 2 bases, J lost 7 bases, and 6 bases stayed unmatched. The length of the CDR3 is 16 residues. PCR was performed using 60 Vbeta and 13 Jbeta primers. Repertoires were generated with immunoSEQ multiplex PCR, while TCRdb's copy carries only in-frame clones and drops some. This sample carries fewer than 250,000 clones, over 65% of them seen once, and the ten largest clones take about 3%. V gene TRBV6-4 combines with J gene TRBJ2-3; 13 positions agree with TRBD2. The clonotype originates from a man aged 40-50 years in good health and CMV-seropositive. Sequencing used PBMCs. CDR3 nucleotides: TGTGCCAGCAGTGACCGGACTAGCGGGGGAGTTTATACGCAGTATTTT. Its translation is CASSDRTSGGVYTQYF.